The sequence of this T cell receptor (beta chain) was determined in a study of Ad26.COV2.S vaccination and SARS-CoV-2 variants. The sample's treatment: about 20 received Ad26.COV2.S at low or high dose, single or two shots; five or six received placebo; per-sample allocation not given. At day 63 after the first vaccine or placebo injection, samples were drawn. Recruitment in Boston yielded a donor of adult age, 18-55 years. The shot given was an Ad26 vector that makes Wuhan-strain SARS-CoV-2 spike. Study results and caveats: Substantial post-vaccination breadth of spike-specific CD8+ and CD4+ T cell responses was reported. Among vaccine recipients, spike-specific TCR breadth exceeded that of placebo recipients.

This CDR3 comprises 13 residues. With V trimmed by 2 bases and J by 8 bases, 3 bases remained unmatched. In germline, CDR1 is MRHNA, CDR2 SNTAGT. Repertoires were generated with immunoSEQ multiplex PCR, while TCRdb's copy carries only in-frame clones and drops some. The sample comprises roughly 320,000 clones, about 82% of which are singletons, and approximately 2% rests with the top ten. Comments on this clone: Its matching antigen is unknown. Other DNA sequences from this sample encode an identical CDR3 as well.

The clonotype was recovered from a person between 18 and 59 years old who received the Ad26.COV2.S COVID-19 vaccine or a placebo. The chain combines TRBV6-4 with TRBJ1-1; 9 bases map to TRBD1. Here the sequenced sample was peripheral blood, taken in a trial of Ad26.COV2.S vaccine versus placebo. DNA for the CDR3: TGTGCCAGCAGTGACGGGACAGGGAGGGAAGCTTTCTTT. Protein: CASSDGTGREAFF.